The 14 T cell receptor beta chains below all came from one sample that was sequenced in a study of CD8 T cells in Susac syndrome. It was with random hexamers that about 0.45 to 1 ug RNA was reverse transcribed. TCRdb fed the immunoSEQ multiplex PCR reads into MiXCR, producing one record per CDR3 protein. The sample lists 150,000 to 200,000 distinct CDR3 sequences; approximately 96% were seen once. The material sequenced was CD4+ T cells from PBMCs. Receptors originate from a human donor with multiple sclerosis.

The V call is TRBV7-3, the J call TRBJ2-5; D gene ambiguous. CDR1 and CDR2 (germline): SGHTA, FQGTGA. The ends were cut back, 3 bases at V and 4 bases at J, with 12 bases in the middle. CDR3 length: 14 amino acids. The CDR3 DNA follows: TGTGCCAGCAGCTTCGTCGGTAGAAGAGAGACCCAGTACTTC. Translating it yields CASSFVGRRETQYF.

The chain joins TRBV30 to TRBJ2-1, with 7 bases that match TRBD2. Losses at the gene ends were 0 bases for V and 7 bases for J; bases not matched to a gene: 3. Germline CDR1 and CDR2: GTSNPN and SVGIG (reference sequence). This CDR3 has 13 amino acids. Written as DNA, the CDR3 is TGTGCCTGGAGTGTAAGGCGGGGGAATGAGCAGTTCTTC. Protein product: CAWSVRRGNEQFF.

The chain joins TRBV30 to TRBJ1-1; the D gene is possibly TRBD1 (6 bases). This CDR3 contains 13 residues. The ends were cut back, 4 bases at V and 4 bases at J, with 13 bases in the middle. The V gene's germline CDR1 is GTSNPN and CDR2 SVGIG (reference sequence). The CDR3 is CAWIWGGGTEAFF. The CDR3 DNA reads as TGTGCCTGGATTTGGGGAGGGGGCACTGAAGCTTTCTTT.

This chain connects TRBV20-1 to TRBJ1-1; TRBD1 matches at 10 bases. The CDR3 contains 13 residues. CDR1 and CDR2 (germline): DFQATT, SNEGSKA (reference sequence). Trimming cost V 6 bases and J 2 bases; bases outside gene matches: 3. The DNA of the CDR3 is TGCAGTGCAGCGACAGGGGGCAACACTGAAGCTTTCTTT. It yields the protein CSAATGGNTEAFF.

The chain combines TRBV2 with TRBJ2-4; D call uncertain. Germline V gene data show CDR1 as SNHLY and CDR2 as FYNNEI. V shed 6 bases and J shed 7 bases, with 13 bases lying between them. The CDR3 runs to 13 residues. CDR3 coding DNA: TGTGCCAGCAGCCCTTATTTTGGCAACATTCAGTACTTC. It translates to CASSPYFGNIQYF.

In nucleotides, the CDR3 is TGTGCCAGCTTTGACAGGGGTGAGGGCTACACCTTC. The encoded protein is CASFDRGEGYTF. The rearrangement joins TRBV19 to TRBJ1-2; 8 bases map to TRBD1. The CDR3 length is 12 residues. Germline V CDR1 and CDR2: LNHDA, SQIVND (reference sequence). The ends lost 9 bases at V and 8 bases at J; junction bases unmatched: 8.

CDR3 sequence reads: CASSLGRGSGQGVAEAFF. CDR3 nucleotide sequence: TGTGCCAGCAGTTTAGGGCGTGGGTCGGGACAGGGGGTTGCTGAAGCTTTCTTT. The chain recombines TRBV12-3 or TRBV12-4 with TRBJ1-1, with 11 bases lining up with TRBD1. CDR3 length: 18 residues. V gave up 1 base and J gave up 6 bases; unmatched junction bases: 13.

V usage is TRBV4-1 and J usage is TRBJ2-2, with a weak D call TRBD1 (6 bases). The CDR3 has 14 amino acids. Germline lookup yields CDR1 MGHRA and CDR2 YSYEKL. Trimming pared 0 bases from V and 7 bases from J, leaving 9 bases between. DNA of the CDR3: TGCGCCAGCAGCCAAGATAGGGACATCGGGGAGCTGTTTTTT. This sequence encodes CASSQDRDIGELFF.

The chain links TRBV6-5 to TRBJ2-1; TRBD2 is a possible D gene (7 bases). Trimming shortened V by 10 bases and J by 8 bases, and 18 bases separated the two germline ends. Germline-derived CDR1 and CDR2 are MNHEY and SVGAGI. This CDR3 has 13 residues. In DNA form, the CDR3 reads TGTGCCACGGACGGGGGGCCGGGCGATGAGCAGTTCTTC. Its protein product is CATDGGPGDEQFF.

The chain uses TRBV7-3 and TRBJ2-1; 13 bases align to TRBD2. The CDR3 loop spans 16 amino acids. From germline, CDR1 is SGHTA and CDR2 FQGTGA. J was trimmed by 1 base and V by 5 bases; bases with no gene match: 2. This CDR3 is CASSRTSGGSYNEQFF. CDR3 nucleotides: TGTGCCAGCAGCAGGACTAGCGGGGGATCCTACAATGAGCAGTTCTTC.

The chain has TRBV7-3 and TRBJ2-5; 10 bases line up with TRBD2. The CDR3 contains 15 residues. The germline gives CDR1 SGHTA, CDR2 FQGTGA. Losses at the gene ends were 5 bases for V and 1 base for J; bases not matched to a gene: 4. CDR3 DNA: TGTGCCAGCAGCCCCGAGCGGGGGGGCCAAGAGACCCAGTACTTC. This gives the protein CASSPERGGQETQYF.

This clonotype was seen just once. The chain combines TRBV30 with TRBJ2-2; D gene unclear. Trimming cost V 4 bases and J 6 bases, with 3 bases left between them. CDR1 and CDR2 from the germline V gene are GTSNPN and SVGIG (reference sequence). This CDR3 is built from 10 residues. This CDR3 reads CAWMSGELFF. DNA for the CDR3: TGTGCCTGGATGTCCGGGGAGCTGTTTTTT. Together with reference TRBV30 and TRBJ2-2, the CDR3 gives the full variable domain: SQTIHQWPATLVQPVGSPLSLECTVEGTSNPNLYWYRQAAGRGLQLLFYSVGIGQISSEVPQNLSASRPQDRQFILSSKKLLLSDSGFYLCAWMSGELFFGEGSRLTVL.

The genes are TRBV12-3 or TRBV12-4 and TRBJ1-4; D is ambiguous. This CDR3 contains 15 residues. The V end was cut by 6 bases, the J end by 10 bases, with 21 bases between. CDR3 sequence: CASSPNPGARGKLFF. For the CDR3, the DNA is TGTGCCAGCAGCCCCAACCCAGGAGCTAGAGGAAAACTGTTTTTT.

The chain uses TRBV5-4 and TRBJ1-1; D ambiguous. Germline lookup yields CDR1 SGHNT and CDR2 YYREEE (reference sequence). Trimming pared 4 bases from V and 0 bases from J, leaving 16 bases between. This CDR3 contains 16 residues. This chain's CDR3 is CASSLGSRTMNTEAFF. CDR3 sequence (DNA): TGTGCCAGCAGCCTGGGAAGTCGGACTATGAACACTGAAGCTTTCTTT.